This entry lists 30 T cell receptor beta chains sequenced from one sample in a study of shared clonotypes between healthy human individuals. Sequenced by immunoSEQ multiplex PCR; TCRdb stores in-frame clones only, minus some. The profile shows about 2.4 million clones, roughly 93% of them singletons. The sample consisted of naive CD4+ T cells from PBMCs. The subset is: CD45RA+ positively selected. These receptors originate from a man between 18 and 35 years old in good health. Some clones in this sample may be carry-over from other donors' samples.

The genes are TRBV6-6 and TRBJ2-5, with D perhaps matching TRBD2 (6 bases). This CDR3 region has 12 residues. The V gene's germline CDR1 is MNHNY and CDR2 SVGAGI (reference sequence). Trimming took 7 bases from V and 7 from J, leaving 13 bases between them. The CDR3 spells CASTAGPGTQYF. The CDR3, as DNA: TGTGCCAGCACCGCGGGGCCTGGGACCCAGTACTTC.

The rearrangement joins TRBV28 to TRBJ2-1; TRBD2 matches 15 bases. Germline CDR1 is MDHEN and CDR2 is SYDVKM. J lost 9 bases, V lost 3 bases, and 3 bases had no gene match. The CDR3 has 15 amino acids. CDR3 loop: CASSLGTSGRIEQFF. The CDR3 coding sequence is TGTGCCAGCAGTTTGGGGACTAGCGGGAGGATTGAGCAGTTCTTC.

The chain combines TRBV5-1 with TRBJ2-7; D might be TRBD1 or TRBD2, each matching 5 bases. V was shortened by 3 bases and J by 7 bases, with 14 bases between the two germline ends. The germline gives CDR1 SGHRS, CDR2 YFSETQ. This CDR3 has 13 residues. CDR3 DNA: TGCGCCAGCAGCTCCCCCGGGACGCGGGAGCAGTACTTC. Translated, it gives CASSSPGTREQYF.

The chain links TRBV2 to TRBJ2-7; either TRBD1 or TRBD2 may fit D (5 bases each). V lost 7 bases and J lost 10, with 32 bases in between. The germline V gene has CDR1 SNHLY and CDR2 FYNNEI. The CDR3 has 17 amino acids. CDR3 in DNA: TGTGCCAGCACGGTGGGCGCAGGGCTGGGAGATGGGCTAAAACAGTACTTC. Translation gives CASTVGAGLGDGLKQYF.

The chain is built from TRBV4-1 and TRBJ1-1; 8 nucleotides align to TRBD1. V trimming: 2 bases; J trimming: 1 base; junction bases outside the gene matches: 0. The germline gives CDR1 MGHRA, CDR2 YSYEKL. The CDR3 extends over 14 amino acids. The CDR3 here is CASSQTGGNTEAFF. The CDR3, as DNA: TGCGCCAGCAGCCAAACAGGGGGGAACACTGAAGCTTTCTTT.

J is TRBJ2-6 and V is TRBV5-4, with unresolved D. Trimming left V 1 base short and J 0 bases short, with 11 bases between. Germline lookup yields CDR1 SGHNT and CDR2 YYREEE (reference sequence). The CDR3 extends over 17 amino acids. CDR3 loop: CASSLRPGNSGANVLTF. The CDR3 bases are TGTGCCAGCAGCTTGCGTCCTGGCAACTCTGGGGCCAACGTCCTGACTTTC.

Turning to this clone: Different DNA sequences within this sample yield the same CDR3. V usage is TRBV2 and J usage is TRBJ1-5; D call uncertain. CDR1 and CDR2 from the germline V gene are SNHLY and FYNNEI. The CDR3 consists of 13 residues. Trimming cost V 3 bases and J 6 bases, with 9 bases left between them. CDR3 in amino acids: CASSEEVGQPQHF. The CDR3 DNA reads TGTGCCAGCAGTGAGGAGGTTGGTCAGCCCCAGCATTTT. The full variable domain, rest sourced from reference TRBV2 and TRBJ1-5, is EPEVTQTPSHQVTQMGQEVILRCVPISNHLYFYWYRQILGQKVEFLVSFYNNEISEKSEIFDDQFSVERPDGSNFTLKIRSTKLEDSAMYFCASSEEVGQPQHFGDGTRLSIL.

The V call is TRBV5-6, the J call TRBJ1-2, with D perhaps TRBD1 (5 bases). This CDR3 has 14 amino acids. Germline CDR1 and CDR2: SGHDT and YYEEEE. Trimming took 4 bases from V and 5 from J, leaving 15 bases between them. Here the CDR3 DNA reads TGTGCCAGCAGCCCAAGGTCAGGGTATTATGGCTACACCTTC. This gives the protein CASSPRSGYYGYTF. The whole variable domain, filled in from reference TRBV5-6 and TRBJ1-2, reads DAGVTQSPTHLIKTRGQQVTLRCSPKSGHDTVSWYQQALGQGPQFIFQYYEEEERQRGNFPDRFSGHQFPNYSSELNVNALLLGDSALYLCASSPRSGYYGYTFGSGTRLTVV.

This chain joins TRBV27 and TRBJ2-5, with D unresolved. This CDR3 region has 14 residues. Germline V CDR1 and CDR2: MNHEY, SMNVEV (reference sequence). The ends were cut back, 2 bases at V and 4 bases at J, with 11 bases in the middle. The CDR3 DNA reads TGTGCCAGCAGTTTAAATATCGGGCGAGAGACCCAGTACTTC. This translates into CASSLNIGRETQYF.

On this clone: At the DNA level, this CDR3 is encoded by other sequences in the same sample as well. The gene calls are TRBV28 and TRBJ1-1; TRBD1 might be the D (5 bases). Germline assignment: CDR1 MDHEN and CDR2 SYDVKM. The V and J ends lost 6 bases and 2 bases respectively, with 13 bases between them. There are 14 residues in the CDR3. The CDR3 sequence is CASRPGTLNTEAFF. CDR3 DNA sequence: TGTGCCAGCAGACCAGGGACGCTTAACACTGAAGCTTTCTTT. The whole variable domain, filled in from reference TRBV28 and TRBJ1-1, reads DVKVTQSSRYLVKRTGEKVFLECVQDMDHENMFWYRQDPGLGLRLIYFSYDVKMKEKGDIPEGYSVSREKKERFSLILESASTNQTSMYLCASRPGTLNTEAFFGQGTRLTVV.

The rearrangement uses TRBV6-5 and TRBJ1-5; the match to TRBD1 covers 7 bases. V lost 0 bases and J lost 7; bases outside the gene matches: 6. The CDR3 spans 15 residues. Germline V CDR1 and CDR2: MNHEY, SVGAGI. CDR3 sequence (DNA): TGTGCCAGCAGTTACTCTAGGGGGCAATGGCAGCCCCAGCATTTT. This sequence encodes CASSYSRGQWQPQHF.

J is TRBJ1-1 and V is TRBV4-3, with D perhaps matching TRBD1 (5 bases). The CDR3 consists of 14 residues. Trimming shortened V by 4 bases and J by 3 bases, and 12 bases separated the two germline ends. CDR1 and CDR2 from the germline V gene are LGHNA and YSLEER. The CDR3 here is CASSPTRQYTEAFF. In nucleotides, the CDR3 is TGCGCCAGCAGCCCAACCAGACAGTACACTGAAGCTTTCTTT.

This chain joins TRBV30 and TRBJ1-3; D is ambiguous. Germline CDR1 GTSNPN, CDR2 SVGIG (reference sequence). The CDR3 is made up of 11 amino acids. V lost 5 bases and J lost 4, with 6 bases in between. The CDR3 loop is CAWSIGNTIYF. DNA of the CDR3: TGTGCCTGGTCGATAGGAAACACCATATATTTT.

This rearrangement joins TRBV11-1 to TRBJ2-2, with unresolved D. Deletions cut 5 bases from V and 4 bases from J, with 11 bases between. Germline CDR1 reads SGHAT; CDR2 reads FQDESV (reference sequence). This CDR3 has 14 amino acids. The CDR3 loop is CASSPNGGTGELFF. The CDR3 nucleotides read TGTGCCAGCAGCCCCAACGGCGGCACCGGGGAGCTGTTTTTT.

Concerning this clone itself: This CDR3 is also generated by other DNA sequences in the sample. The gene calls are TRBV19 and TRBJ2-5; TRBD2 matches 11 bases. From germline, CDR1 is LNHDA and CDR2 SQIVND (reference sequence). This CDR3 region has 15 residues. V shed 4 bases, J shed 4 bases, and the junction held 5 bases outside the gene matches. CDR3 in DNA: TGTGCCAGTAGTACAGGGCTAGCGGGAGGAGAGACCCAGTACTTC. Protein: CASSTGLAGGETQYF.

The V call is TRBV5-1, the J call TRBJ2-1; the D gene is possibly TRBD2 (7 bases). CDR1 SGHRS and CDR2 YFSETQ come from the germline V gene. Trimming removed 5 bases from V and 5 bases from J, with 11 bases in between. CDR3 size: 13 residues. The DNA for the CDR3 is TGCGCCAGCAGACTAGGGGGGGACAATGAGCAGTTCTTC. The encoded protein is CASRLGGDNEQFF.

For this clone: This sample includes further DNA sequences coding for the same CDR3. J is TRBJ2-5 and V is TRBV6-5; tentative D call: TRBD1 (6 bases). Per the germline V gene, CDR1 is MNHEY and CDR2 is SVGAGI. The CDR3 loop spans 14 amino acids. The ends were cut back, 4 bases at V and 1 base at J, with 10 bases in the middle. CDR3 in amino acids: CASSSRDTQETQYF. The CDR3 DNA follows: TGTGCCAGCAGTTCGAGGGACACCCAAGAGACCCAGTACTTC.

The J gene is TRBJ1-3, the V gene TRBV7-2; TRBD1 is a possible D gene (6 bases). The CDR3 covers 16 residues. CDR1 is SGHTA, CDR2 FQGNSA, per germline. Trimming stripped 2 bases from V and 2 bases from J, with 13 bases between. CDR3 protein: CASSLWAGATGNTIYF. The CDR3, as DNA: TGTGCCAGCAGCTTATGGGCAGGGGCCACTGGAAACACCATATATTTT.

This chain uses TRBV28 with TRBJ2-1; D remains unclear. CDR1 and CDR2 (germline): MDHEN, SYDVKM. The ends were cut back, 3 bases at V and 12 bases at J, with 12 bases in the middle. The CDR3 consists of 12 residues. The chain's CDR3 is CASSFAALRQFF. CDR3 coding DNA: TGTGCCAGCAGTTTTGCCGCCCTAAGGCAGTTCTTC.

In regard to this clone: Additional DNA sequences in this sample encode the identical CDR3. The chain is built from TRBV29-1 and TRBJ1-1; D unclear. The CDR3 loop spans 13 amino acids. CDR1 is SQVTM, CDR2 ANQGSEA, per germline. Between the trimmed V and J ends, which lost 3 bases and 0 bases, there was a span of 8 bases. CDR3 sequence (DNA): TGCAGCGTTGAGCAGAAATTGAACACTGAAGCTTTCTTT. It is translated as CSVEQKLNTEAFF. The full variable domain, completed using reference TRBV29-1 and TRBJ1-1, is SAVISQKPSRDICQRGTSLTIQCQVDSQVTMMFWYRQQPGQSLTLIATANQGSEATYESGFVIDKFPISRPNLTFSTLTVSNMSPEDSSIYLCSVEQKLNTEAFFGQGTRLTVV.

This chain joins TRBV6-5 and TRBJ2-7, with 7 bases matching TRBD2. Germline trimming cut 7 bases from V and 3 bases from J; bases unmatched to any gene: 6. This CDR3 is 13 amino acids long. Looked up from germline, CDR1 is MNHEY and CDR2 is SVGAGI. In DNA form, the CDR3 reads TGTGCCAGCAATACCGGGACTATCTACGAGCAGTACTTC. It is translated as CASNTGTIYEQYF.

V gene TRBV6-1 combines with J gene TRBJ2-1; the D gene is possibly TRBD2 (6 bases). Looked up from germline, CDR1 is MNHNS and CDR2 is SASEGT. The CDR3 consists of 17 residues. V was clipped by 2 bases and J by 0 bases, with 14 bases between them. The CDR3 is CASSERGLASSYNEQFF. The CDR3 DNA follows: TGTGCCAGCAGTGAAAGAGGGCTAGCGAGCTCCTACAATGAGCAGTTCTTC.

This clone was picked up one time. This chain joins TRBV28 and TRBJ2-1; TRBD1 matches at 11 bases. Losses at the gene ends were 8 bases for V and 4 bases for J; bases not matched to a gene: 1. From germline, CDR1 is MDHEN and CDR2 SYDVKM. The CDR3 spans 13 residues. The CDR3 coding sequence is TGTGCCAGCTGGGACAGGGGGTACAATGAGCAGTTCTTC. Its translation is CASWDRGYNEQFF.

The V and J genes are TRBV4-1 and TRBJ2-7; 8 positions match TRBD1. Germline-derived CDR1 and CDR2 are MGHRA and YSYEKL. After removal of 1 base from V and 2 bases from J, the junction contained 4 bases not matched to a gene. This CDR3 is 15 amino acids long. CDR3 DNA sequence: TGCGCCAGCAGCCAAGCCCCGGACAGGGCCTACGAGCAGTACTTC. It specifies CASSQAPDRAYEQYF.

The chain joins TRBV7-2 to TRBJ2-7, with 8 positions matching TRBD1. Losses at the gene ends were 5 bases for V and 6 bases for J; bases not matched to a gene: 9. The CDR3 is made up of 14 amino acids. Germline CDR1 SGHTA, CDR2 FQGNSA. DNA of the CDR3: TGTGCCAGCAGCCACGGGACAGGTGCGGTCGAGCAGTACTTC. Its protein product is CASSHGTGAVEQYF.

The chain uses TRBV7-8 and TRBJ1-1, with TRBD1 as a possible D gene (5 bases). The length of the CDR3 is 14 residues. The germline CDR1 and CDR2 sequences are SGHVS and FQNEAQ. Trimming took off 2 bases at V and 8 bases at J, with 15 bases between the two ends. The CDR3 loop is CASSLRPQADEAFF. CDR3 DNA sequence: TGTGCCAGCAGCTTAAGGCCACAGGCCGACGAAGCTTTCTTT.

The chain couples TRBV19 to TRBJ1-4, with D unclear. V lost 5 bases to trimming and J lost 7 bases, with 11 bases between them. CDR3 length: 13 amino acids. Looked up from germline, CDR1 is LNHDA and CDR2 is SQIVND (reference sequence). The CDR3 region has the DNA TGTGCCAGTAGTGTCCGGACCGGTGAAAAACTGTTTTTT. It yields the protein CASSVRTGEKLFF. The entire variable domain, with the rest obtained from reference TRBV19 and TRBJ1-4, is as follows: DGGITQSPKYLFRKEGQNVTLSCEQNLNHDAMYWYRQDPGQGLRLIYYSQIVNDFQKGDIAEGYSVSREKKESFPLTVTSAQKNPTAFYLCASSVRTGEKLFFGSGTQLSVL.

The chain recombines TRBV20-1 with TRBJ2-7; D uncertain. Per germline, CDR1 DFQATT and CDR2 SNEGSKA (reference sequence). Trimming removed 5 bases at V and 10 bases at J, with 15 bases between. This CDR3 region has 11 residues. This CDR3 reads CSAYDPLGQYF. CDR3 bases: TGCAGTGCTTACGACCCTCTGGGCCAGTACTTC.

CDR3 amino acids: CASTPGAARYEQYF. Here the CDR3 DNA reads TGTGCCAGCACCCCAGGGGCGGCTCGGTACGAGCAGTACTTC. The chain recombines TRBV2 with TRBJ2-7, with a weak D call TRBD1 (6 bases). V lost 7 bases to trimming and J lost 4 bases, with 17 bases between them. Germline V gene lookup returns CDR1 SNHLY and CDR2 FYNNEI. The CDR3 totals 14 residues.

J is TRBJ2-7 and V is TRBV6-1; 10 bases agree with TRBD1. This CDR3 spans 14 amino acids. Losses at the gene ends were 6 bases for V and 4 bases for J; bases not matched to a gene: 6. Germline lookup yields CDR1 MNHNS and CDR2 SASEGT. The DNA for the CDR3 is TGTGCCAGCAGATTACCGGGACAGGGGTACGAGCAGTACTTC. Translated, it gives CASRLPGQGYEQYF.